Following are 19 T cell receptor beta chains from one sample sequenced in a study of shared clonotypes between healthy human individuals. In the naive CD8 group, cells lacked CD45RO and were positively selected for CCR7, so terminally differentiated effector memory CD45RA+ cells were left out. TCRdb's table, derived via immunoSEQ multiplex PCR, lists solely in-frame clones and lacks some. Altogether some 800,000 clones are present, 92% being singletons, with the ten largest covering around 24%. Sequencing used naive CD8+ T cells sorted from blood. The receptor set was obtained from a man younger than 40 in good health.

The V call is TRBV7-2, the J call TRBJ2-7; D may be TRBD1 or TRBD2 (6 bases each). This CDR3 comprises 12 residues. Germline CDR1 SGHTA, CDR2 FQGNSA. The V gene lost 5 bases and the J gene lost 5 bases, with 10 bases spanning the gap. As DNA, the CDR3 is TGTGCCAGCAGCCCCGGGGGCCACGAGCAGTACTTC. Translated, it gives CASSPGGHEQYF.

The chain couples TRBV4-1 to TRBJ1-2; the D is unclear. The germline V gene encodes CDR1 MGHRA and CDR2 YSYEKL. V was shortened by 6 bases and J by 3 bases, with 17 bases between the two germline ends. This CDR3 has 15 residues. CDR3 sequence: CASSARVGEDYGYTF. In nucleotides, the CDR3 is TGCGCCAGCAGTGCAAGAGTGGGCGAGGACTATGGCTACACCTTC.

With respect to this clone: The limits of the CDR3 on the DNA are not certain, so only TCRdb's listed CDR3 is given. The V gene is TRBV7-6, the J gene TRBJ2-2. The CDR3 length is 21 residues, termini included. Germline CDR1 is SGHVS and CDR2 is FNYEAQ. This CDR3 is CASSLTQLLRAGDPNTGELFF.

The chain joins TRBV4-3 to TRBJ2-2, with D hard to call. Germline V gene sequence: CDR1 LGHNA, CDR2 YSLEER. This CDR3 has 13 residues. V shed 4 bases and J shed 7 bases, with 10 bases lying between them. In DNA form, the CDR3 reads TGCGCCAGCAGCCGACGGATGAGCGGGGAGCTGTTTTTT. The encoded protein is CASSRRMSGELFF.

CDR3 protein: CASSLMGRLRDEQYF. The CDR3 DNA follows: TGTGCCAGCAGCTTAATGGGCAGGTTGCGGGACGAGCAGTACTTC. The chain uses TRBV7-9 and TRBJ2-7; D is possibly TRBD2 (5 bases). CDR1 and CDR2 (germline): SEHNR, FQNEAQ (reference sequence). The germline V and J ends were trimmed by 2 bases and 5 bases, with 16 bases remaining between them. This CDR3 has 15 amino acids.

The chain combines TRBV4-2 with TRBJ2-5; 13 bases match TRBD2. The J segment lost 1 base and the V segment lost 0 bases, leaving 5 bases of the junction unmatched. The V gene's germline CDR1 is LGHNA and CDR2 YNFKEQ. This CDR3 region has 18 residues. CDR3 coding DNA: TGTGCCAGCAGCCAAGATCCCCGGACTAGCGGGAGCCAAGAGACCCAGTACTTC. Amino acid sequence: CASSQDPRTSGSQETQYF.

The rearrangement uses TRBV10-3 and TRBJ2-2; no reliable D call. The length of the CDR3 is 12 residues. V shed 5 bases and J shed 7 bases, with 8 bases lying between them. Germline V CDR1 and CDR2: ENHRY, SYGVKD. As DNA, the CDR3 is TGTGCCATCAGTAAGGGAAGCGGGGAGCTGTTTTTT. Translated, it gives CAISKGSGELFF.

The chain has TRBV9 and TRBJ1-1; D may be TRBD1 (5 bases). V was trimmed by 7 bases and J by 6 bases, leaving 13 bases between them. This CDR3 is 12 amino acids long. Germline V gives CDR1 SGDLS, CDR2 YYNGEE. CDR3 loop: CASGDRPAEAFF. As DNA, the CDR3 is TGTGCCAGCGGTGACAGACCTGCTGAAGCTTTCTTT.

The J gene is TRBJ2-7, the V gene TRBV7-8; D might be TRBD1 (5 bases). The CDR3 sequence is 15 residues long. The germline V gene encodes CDR1 SGHVS and CDR2 FQNEAQ. The V and J ends lost 2 bases and 2 bases respectively, with 13 bases between them. CDR3: CASSLSPDTAYEQYF. CDR3 sequence (DNA): TGTGCCAGCAGCTTATCCCCGGACACAGCCTACGAGCAGTACTTC.

This chain links TRBV5-1 with TRBJ2-4, with TRBD1 identical over 10 bases. The length of the CDR3 is 14 residues. The V and J ends lost 1 base and 8 bases, in that order; junction bases with no gene match: 3. CDR1 and CDR2 (germline): SGHRS, YFSETQ. The DNA for the CDR3 is TGCGCCAGCAGCTTGCGGGACAGGGGTGACATTCAGTACTTC. Translated, it gives CASSLRDRGDIQYF.

The rearrangement joins TRBV7-6 to TRBJ2-7, with D perhaps matching TRBD1 (7 bases). There are 15 residues in the CDR3. From germline, CDR1 is SGHVS and CDR2 FNYEAQ. V was pared by 1 base and J by 3 bases, with 13 bases between. CDR3 sequence reads: CASSLDSGGGYEQYF. CDR3 DNA: TGTGCCAGCAGCTTAGATTCAGGGGGAGGCTACGAGCAGTACTTC.

This clone was recorded once. The CDR3 sequence is CATLGHPGQDQETQYF. The CDR3 DNA follows: TGTGCCACCCTGGGGCATCCGGGACAGGACCAAGAGACCCAGTACTTC. J is TRBJ2-5 and V is TRBV28; 8 bases match TRBD1. The germline V gene encodes CDR1 MDHEN and CDR2 SYDVKM. The length of the CDR3 is 16 residues. V was pared by 10 bases and J by 0 bases, with 13 bases of the junction left unmatched.

The rearrangement links TRBV7-3 to TRBJ2-1; D uncertain. Deletions cut 5 bases from V and 4 bases from J, with 15 bases between. This CDR3 comprises 15 residues. The V gene's germline CDR1 is SGHTA and CDR2 FQGTGA. The CDR3 bases are TGTGCCAGCAGCCCTACCCGGTTGGAGTACAATGAGCAGTTCTTC. Translation gives CASSPTRLEYNEQFF.

The chain carries TRBV4-2 and TRBJ2-7; the D gene is possibly TRBD2 (6 bases). CDR1 is LGHNA and CDR2 is YNFKEQ in the germline V gene. The germline V and J ends were trimmed by 4 bases and 2 bases, with 18 bases remaining between them. The CDR3 contains 16 residues. The CDR3 loop reads CASSLLLATYPYEQYF. The CDR3 DNA reads as TGTGCCAGCAGCCTACTACTAGCTACTTACCCCTACGAGCAGTACTTC.

The V call is TRBV27, the J call TRBJ2-7; D may correspond to TRBD1 or TRBD2 (6 bases each). V lost 7 bases and J 5 bases, leaving 18 bases between the germline ends. CDR3 length: 14 residues. Germline lookup yields CDR1 MNHEY and CDR2 SMNVEV (reference sequence). CDR3 region: CASKHGGLLDEQYF. The CDR3 DNA is TGTGCCAGCAAGCACGGGGGCTTGTTGGACGAGCAGTACTTC.

As DNA, the CDR3 is TGCGCCAGCAGCTTGTACGGGGTTGATTACGAGCAGTACTTC. Protein product: CASSLYGVDYEQYF. The chain couples TRBV5-1 to TRBJ2-7; possibly TRBD2 for D (5 bases). CDR1 and CDR2 (germline): SGHRS, YFSETQ. Trimming removed 1 base from V and 4 bases from J, with 12 bases in between. The CDR3 sequence is 14 residues long. The whole variable domain, remainder taken from reference TRBV5-1 and TRBJ2-7, is KAGVTQTPRYLIKTRGQQVTLSCSPISGHRSVSWYQQTPGQGLQFLFEYFSETQRNKGNFPGRFSGRQFSNSRSEMNVSTLELGDSALYLCASSLYGVDYEQYFGPGTRLTVT.

In its sample, this clone was seen once. The chain uses TRBV5-1 and TRBJ2-5, with D perhaps TRBD1 (6 bases). The CDR3 covers 15 residues. The germline gives CDR1 SGHRS, CDR2 YFSETQ. With 4 bases removed from V and 1 base from J, the gap between germline ends came to 14 bases. The CDR3 bases are TGCGCCAGCAGCGCCGGACAGCTCTCCCAAGAGACCCAGTACTTC. Translated, it gives CASSAGQLSQETQYF.

V and J are TRBV7-6 and TRBJ2-2, with TRBD1 matching over 9 bases. Germline V lookup: CDR1 SGHVS, CDR2 FNYEAQ. The CDR3 consists of 14 residues. The V gene end was trimmed by 6 bases and the J gene end by 6 bases; junction bases not matched to a gene: 5. The CDR3 DNA reads as TGTGCCAGCAGTTCGACAGGGGGGGCCGGGGAGCTGTTTTTT. This sequence encodes CASSSTGGAGELFF.

This rearrangement joins TRBV5-1 to TRBJ2-1; 12 bases align to TRBD2. V trimming: 0 bases; J trimming: 7 bases; junction bases outside the gene matches: 11. The CDR3 is 18 residues long. Germline loops: CDR1 SGHRS, CDR2 YFSETQ. DNA for the CDR3: TGCGCCAGCAGCTTGGGACTAGCGGGAGCGTCAGGGCAGAATGAGCAGTTCTTC. Encoded protein: CASSLGLAGASGQNEQFF.